This is a list of T cell receptor beta chains from one sample in a study of a mutant IDH1 vaccine in newly diagnosed glioma. No antigen has been assigned to these receptors. The assay was immunoSEQ multiplex PCR, and TCRdb's table has in-frame clones only and misses some. The sample includes about 26,000 clones, approximately 82% of them seen just once. This sample comprised PBMCs, obtained from a glioma patient whose treatment included an IDH1 peptide vaccine. The receptors here all came from a young man with glioma. The CDR3 runs from the conserved cysteine through the conserved F or W. A D gene is named only where the DNA matches it firmly. Size values are once, few and many counts, or a class for expanded clones, and some rows have none.

clone size,V gene,D gene,J gene,CDR3 DNA,CDR3 protein
NA,TRBV27,TRBD1,TRBJ2-7,TGTGCCAGCCGGGACAGACTTACCTCCTACGAGCAGTACTTC,CASRDRLTSYEQYF
NA,TRBV5-4,TRBD1,TRBJ2-7,TGTGCCAGCAGCTTGCGCCGGGACAGGGATGAGGTCCAGTACTTC,CASSLRRDRDEVQYF
NA,TRBV19,NA,TRBJ1-5,TGTGCCAGTAGTATAGATAAGTCAGGGCCCCAGCATTTT,CASSIDKSGPQHF
NA,TRBV15,NA,TRBJ1-2,TGTGCCACCAGCAGGCGTGCTCGGGAAGGCTACACCTTC,CATSRRAREGYTF
NA,TRBV5-4,NA,TRBJ2-1,TGTGCCAGCAGCTTGGGCCTTAGTATGGCCAATGAGCAGTTCTTC,CASSLGLSMANEQFF
NA,TRBV19,TRBD1,TRBJ1-3,TGTGCCAGTACGAGGAAGCCGGGACAGCTCTCTGGAAACACCATATATTTT,CASTRKPGQLSGNTIYF
NA,TRBV4-1,NA,TRBJ2-7,TGCGCCAGCAGCCAAGATCAACAGTTAACCTACGAGCAGTACTTC,CASSQDQQLTYEQYF
once,TRBV7-9,NA,TRBJ2-7,TGTGCCAGCAGTTTAGGACACATCTCCTACGAGCAGTACTTC,CASSLGHISYEQYF
NA,TRBV19,TRBD1,TRBJ1-5,TGTGCCAGTACTGCGGACAGGGGAGGTCAGCCCCAGCATTTT,CASTADRGGQPQHF
few,TRBV6-1,NA,TRBJ1-3,TGTGCCAGCAGCGCCAGGACCGGAAACACCATATATTTT,CASSARTGNTIYF
once,TRBV6-6,TRBD1,TRBJ1-2,TGTGCCAGCAGTCACCCCCGACAGGGGTCCTATGGCTACACCTTC,CASSHPRQGSYGYTF
NA,TRBV30,TRBD2,TRBJ2-1,TGTGCCTGGAGTGCGCCGGGACTAGCGTCCTACAATGAGCAGTTCTTC,CAWSAPGLASYNEQFF
few,TRBV5-6,TRBD1,TRBJ1-1,TGTGCCAGCAGCGGGGGACAGGGTTACCGGAACACTGAAGCTTTCTTT,CASSGGQGYRNTEAFF
NA,TRBV6-1,NA,TRBJ2-7,TGTGCCAGCAGGGAGGGGGGGAGCAGCTTCGAGCAGTACTTC,CASREGGSSFEQYF
NA,TRBV4-1,TRBD2,TRBJ2-7,TGCGCCAGCAGCCAAGAGTGGACTAGCGGCCTTGAGGTCCACGAGCAGTACTTC,CASSQEWTSGLEVHEQYF
once,TRBV5-1,NA,TRBJ2-1,TGCGCCAGCAGCTTGGGATCCGACAATGAGCAGTTCTTC,CASSLGSDNEQFF
NA,TRBV29-1,NA,TRBJ1-5,TGCAGCGTCGGGACTGAGGGCAATCAGCCCCAGCATTTT,CSVGTEGNQPQHF
once,TRBV2,TRBD1,TRBJ2-2,TGTGCCAGCAGTGAACCAGGGGGCAACACCGGGGAGCTGTTTTTT,CASSEPGGNTGELFF
NA,TRBV19,TRBD2,TRBJ2-1,TGTGCCAGTAGTCTTAGGACTAGCGGGAGGGTTCCCTACAATGAGCAGTTCTTC,CASSLRTSGRVPYNEQFF
NA,TRBV5-4,NA,TRBJ2-4,TGTGCCAGCAGCTTGGAGTCACCCAAAAACATTCAGTACTTC,CASSLESPKNIQYF
NA,TRBV7-3,NA,TRBJ2-5,TGTGCCAGCAGCTTAACCGGTGGCGGGGCTGGTGAGACCCAGTACTTC,CASSLTGGGAGETQYF
NA,TRBV29-1,NA,TRBJ2-1,TGCAGCGTTGGGAAGAGAGACAATGAGCAGTTCTTC,CSVGKRDNEQFF
NA,TRBV7-6,NA,TRBJ1-6,TGTGCCAGCAGCTCCAACATAAATTCACCCCTCCACTTT,CASSSNINSPLHF
NA,TRBV10-3,NA,TRBJ1-6,TGTGCCATCAGTGAGTCAGGGTATAATTCACCCCTCCACTTT,CAISESGYNSPLHF
NA,TRBV18,TRBD2,TRBJ2-3,TGTGCCAGCTCACGAGGACTAGCGGGAGCCACAGATACGCAGTATTTT,CASSRGLAGATDTQYF
NA,TRBV6-1,NA,TRBJ2-5,TGTGCCAGCAGTGTACGTCAAGAGACCCAGTACTTC,CASSVRQETQYF
NA,TRBV4-3,NA,TRBJ1-2,TGCGCCAGCAGCCAACAATCGGGGGGCTATGGCTACACCTTC,CASSQQSGGYGYTF
NA,TRBV15,TRBD1,TRBJ2-3,TGTGCCACCAGCAGAGATCCAATGGGGACAGGGAAGCATACGCAGTATTTT,CATSRDPMGTGKHTQYF
NA,TRBV2,NA,TRBJ2-7,TGTGCCAGCAGTGTGAACTCCTACGAGCAGTACTTC,CASSVNSYEQYF
NA,TRBV5-1,NA,TRBJ2-7,TGCGCCAGCAGCTCCAAACCCTCCTACGAGCAGTACTTC,CASSSKPSYEQYF